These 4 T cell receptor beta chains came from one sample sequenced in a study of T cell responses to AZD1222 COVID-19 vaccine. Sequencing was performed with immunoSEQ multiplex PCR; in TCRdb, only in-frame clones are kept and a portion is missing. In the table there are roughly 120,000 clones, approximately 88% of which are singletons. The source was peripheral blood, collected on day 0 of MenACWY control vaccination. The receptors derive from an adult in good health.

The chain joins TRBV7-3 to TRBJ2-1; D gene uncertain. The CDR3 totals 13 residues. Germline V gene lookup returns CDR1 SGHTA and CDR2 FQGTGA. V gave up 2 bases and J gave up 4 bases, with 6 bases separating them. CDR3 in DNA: TGTGCCAGCAGCTTAGGACGGTACAATGAGCAGTTCTTC. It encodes CASSLGRYNEQFF.

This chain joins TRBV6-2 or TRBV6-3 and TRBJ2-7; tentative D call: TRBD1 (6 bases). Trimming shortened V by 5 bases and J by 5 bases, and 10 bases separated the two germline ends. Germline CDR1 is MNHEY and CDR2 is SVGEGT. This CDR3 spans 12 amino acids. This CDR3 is CASSLNRDEQYF. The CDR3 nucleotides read TGTGCCAGCAGTCTAAACAGGGACGAGCAGTACTTC.

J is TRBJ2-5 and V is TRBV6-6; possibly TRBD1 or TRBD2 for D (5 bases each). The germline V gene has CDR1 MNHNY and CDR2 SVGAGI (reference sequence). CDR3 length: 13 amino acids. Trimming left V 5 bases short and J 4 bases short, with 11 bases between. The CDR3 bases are TGTGCCAGCAGTGGCCGGGACGGAGAGACCCAGTACTTC. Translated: CASSGRDGETQYF.

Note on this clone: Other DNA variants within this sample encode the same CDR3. DNA of the CDR3: TGTGCCAGCAGTTTCCGCCGGAACACTGAAGCTTTCTTT. This translates into CASSFRRNTEAFF. The chain employs TRBV27 and TRBJ1-1, with D uncertain. Germline V gene data show CDR1 as MNHEY and CDR2 as SMNVEV (reference sequence). Trimming left V 3 bases short and J 1 base short, with 6 bases between. There are 13 residues in the CDR3.